Below are 24 T cell receptor beta chains sequenced from a single sample in a study of blood T cell repertoires in COVID-19. Sequencing was performed with immunoSEQ multiplex PCR; in TCRdb, only in-frame clones are kept and a portion is missing. The sample lists roughly 57,000 clones, around 70% occurring once. Sequencing was carried out using peripheral blood. The receptors shown here come from a woman aged 70-85 years with acute or convalescent COVID-19.

V usage is TRBV7-9 and J usage is TRBJ1-1; 8 nucleotides align to TRBD1. Looked up from germline, CDR1 is SEHNR and CDR2 is FQNEAQ (reference sequence). After removal of 5 bases from V and 5 bases from J, the junction contained 7 bases not matched to a gene. The CDR3 contains 14 residues. CDR3 sequence: CASSQSRTGTEAFF. The CDR3 DNA reads TGTGCCAGCAGCCAGAGCCGGACAGGGACTGAAGCTTTCTTT. Based on the CDR3 plus reference TRBV7-9 and TRBJ1-1, the full variable domain is DTGVSQNPRHKITKRGQNVTFRCDPISEHNRLYWYRQTLGQGPEFLTYFQNEAQLEKSRLLSDRFSAERPKGSFSTLEIQRTEQGDSAMYLCASSQSRTGTEAFFGQGTRLTVV.

This chain uses TRBV6-5 with TRBJ2-7; D gene unclear. V lost 0 bases to trimming and J lost 3 bases, with 9 bases between them. The germline V gene encodes CDR1 MNHEY and CDR2 SVGAGI. The CDR3 covers 14 residues. CDR3 DNA: TGTGCCAGCAGTTACTCGTCAGGATTCTACGAGCAGTACGTC. Its translation is CASSYSSGFYEQYV.

This clone was seen repeatedly, ten times or more. The chain uses TRBV2 and TRBJ1-3, with 7 nucleotides matching TRBD1. This CDR3 contains 13 residues. Germline V gene lookup returns CDR1 SNHLY and CDR2 FYNNEI. The J segment lost 4 bases and the V segment lost 6 bases, leaving 3 bases of the junction unmatched. The CDR3 loop reads CASSHRGGNTIYF. The CDR3 DNA follows: TGTGCCAGCAGCCACAGGGGAGGAAACACCATATATTTT.

The chain uses TRBV27 and TRBJ2-7; 7 nucleotides line up with TRBD1. The CDR3 contains 15 residues. V lost 5 bases and J lost 2; bases outside the gene matches: 9. Germline values: CDR1 MNHEY, CDR2 SMNVEV (reference sequence). Here the CDR3 DNA reads TGTGCCAGCAGTCCCAGGACAGGAATAACCTACGAGCAGTACTTC. Its protein product is CASSPRTGITYEQYF.

V is TRBV7-3 and J is TRBJ1-2; the D is unclear. There are 14 residues in the CDR3. The ends were cut back, 0 bases at V and 8 bases at J, with 13 bases in the middle. Germline V gene sequence: CDR1 SGHTA, CDR2 FQGTGA. The CDR3: CASSLTSGPGGYTF. CDR3 DNA: TGTGCCAGCAGCTTAACGAGTGGGCCGGGGGGCTACACCTTC.

This clone was found once. This rearrangement joins TRBV7-2 to TRBJ1-2; 9 bases fit TRBD1. CDR1 and CDR2 from the germline V gene are SGHTA and FQGNSA. V was pared by 5 bases and J by 4 bases, with 8 bases of the junction left unmatched. The CDR3 runs 15 residues. CDR3 sequence reads: CASSPGQGGTYGYTF. The CDR3 coding sequence is TGTGCCAGCAGCCCGGGACAGGGTGGGACCTATGGCTACACCTTC.

The chain joins TRBV2 to TRBJ1-2; D not certain. The CDR3 covers 12 residues. V was trimmed by 3 bases and J by 1 base, leaving 3 bases between them. Germline V lookup: CDR1 SNHLY, CDR2 FYNNEI. In DNA, the CDR3 is TGTGCCAGCAGTGATAGTAACTATGGCTACACCTTC. Translated: CASSDSNYGYTF.

V and J are TRBV10-3 and TRBJ1-6; D uncertain. Trimming removed 9 bases from V and 5 bases from J, with 8 bases in between. The length of the CDR3 is 12 residues. CDR1 ENHRY and CDR2 SYGVKD come from the germline V gene. Written as DNA, the CDR3 is TGTGCCATACAGAGTAATAATTCACCCCTCCACTTT. This gives the protein CAIQSNNSPLHF.

The gene calls are TRBV5-1 and TRBJ1-1, with D uncertain. V dropped 4 bases and J dropped 1 base, with 14 bases sitting between them. The CDR3 runs 15 residues. Germline CDR1 reads SGHRS; CDR2 reads YFSETQ. CDR3: CASSIADTTNTEAFF. In nucleotides, the CDR3 is TGCGCCAGCAGCATCGCCGACACGACGAACACTGAAGCTTTCTTT.

The sample holds many counts of this clone. CDR3 sequence: CASSLIAGSHGYTF. In DNA form, the CDR3 reads TGTGCCAGCAGCTTAATCGCGGGGTCGCATGGCTACACCTTC. This sequence joins TRBV7-3 and TRBJ1-2; D is uncertain. This CDR3 region has 14 residues. CDR1 is SGHTA, CDR2 FQGTGA, per germline. Trimming took 1 base from V and 6 from J, leaving 12 bases between them.

CDR3: CASSRQGATLFF. The CDR3 DNA reads TGTGCCAGCAGCCGACAGGGGGCCACCCTGTTTTTT. The chain has TRBV7-9 and TRBJ2-2, with TRBD1 identical over 10 bases. V was clipped by 5 bases and J by 14 bases; unmatched bases: 5. The CDR3 has 12 residues. Germline assignment: CDR1 SEHNR and CDR2 FQNEAQ (reference sequence).

The J gene is TRBJ1-2, the V gene TRBV5-4, with D possibly matching TRBD1 (5 bases). This CDR3 comprises 14 residues. The germline V gene encodes CDR1 SGHNT and CDR2 YYREEE (reference sequence). Trimming stripped 4 bases from V and 4 bases from J, with 14 bases between. CDR3 in DNA: TGTGCCAGCAGCACAGCCCAGGGTTTCTATGGCTACACCTTC. It yields the protein CASSTAQGFYGYTF.

The V and J genes are TRBV5-1 and TRBJ1-2; D remains unclear. The V end lost 5 bases, the J end lost 2 bases, and 10 bases lay between the germline ends. This CDR3 is 13 amino acids long. Per the germline V gene, CDR1 is SGHRS and CDR2 is YFSETQ. CDR3 nucleotide sequence: TGCGCCAGCAGAGAGGAGCGGAACTATGGCTACACCTTC. This gives the protein CASREERNYGYTF.

This chain joins TRBV6-1 and TRBJ1-2; no definite D call. The germline gives CDR1 MNHNS, CDR2 SASEGT. The length of the CDR3 is 15 residues. V was cut by 1 base and J by 1 base, with 10 bases left in between. The DNA of the CDR3 is TGTGCCAGCAGTGAAGGGTGGTGGAGTAACTATGGCTACACCTTC. The encoded protein is CASSEGWWSNYGYTF.

This chain links TRBV25-1 with TRBJ1-1; D gene uncertain. V was pared by 7 bases and J by 2 bases, with 5 bases between. This CDR3 spans 11 amino acids. In germline, CDR1 is MGHDK, CDR2 SYGVNS. The CDR3 loop is CASTLNTEAFF. CDR3 DNA sequence: TGTGCCAGCACCTTAAACACTGAAGCTTTCTTT.

The J gene is TRBJ2-5, the V gene TRBV12-5; D ambiguous. The CDR3 totals 12 residues. V lost 2 bases and J 5 bases, leaving 6 bases between the germline ends. Germline V gene data show CDR1 as LGHNT and CDR2 as FRNRAP. CDR3 amino acids: CASGLSVETQYF. CDR3 bases: TGTGCTAGTGGTTTGTCAGTGGAGACCCAGTACTTC.

This clone was detected a few times. This sequence joins TRBV3-1 (or the pseudogene TRBV3-2) and TRBJ1-2; TRBD1 aligns across 8 bases. The CDR3 runs 13 residues. The germline gives CDR1 LGHDT, CDR2 YNNKEL (reference sequence). V gave up 6 bases and J gave up 7 bases; unmatched junction bases: 7. The CDR3 region has the DNA TGTGCCAGCAGTCTTCTCGACAGGGGTGGCTACACCTTC. Encoded protein: CASSLLDRGGYTF.

V is TRBV9 and J is TRBJ1-5, with a possible D match to TRBD1 (5 bases). CDR3 length equals 15 residues. V shed 1 base and J shed 0 bases, with 8 bases lying between them. CDR1 is SGDLS, CDR2 YYNGEE, per germline. CDR3 sequence (DNA): TGTGCCAGCAGCGTATCCGGGGGTAGCAATCAGCCCCAGCATTTT. Translation: CASSVSGGSNQPQHF.

J is TRBJ2-3 and V is TRBV11-3; 10 bases are a match to TRBD2. The CDR3 has 15 amino acids. Germline V gene data show CDR1 as SGHNT and CDR2 as YENEEA. Trimming cost V 5 bases and J 9 bases; bases outside gene matches: 11. CDR3 loop: CASSQKRGGYETQYF. The CDR3 DNA follows: TGTGCCAGCAGCCAAAAGCGGGGGGGATATGAGACGCAGTATTTT. The whole variable domain, filled in from reference TRBV11-3 and TRBJ2-3, reads EAGVVQSPRYKIIEKKQPVAFWCNPISGHNTLYWYLQNLGQGPELLIRYENEEAVDDSQLPKDRFSAERLKGVDSTLKIQPAELGDSAVYLCASSQKRGGYETQYFGPGTRLTVL.

This clone was seen at least ten times. The chain is built from TRBV7-8 and TRBJ1-5; the D is unclear. The CDR3 runs 15 residues. The V end lost 0 bases, the J end lost 3 bases, and 9 bases lay between the germline ends. The germline gives CDR1 SGHVS, CDR2 FQNEAQ. This chain's CDR3 is CASSLAGTANQPQHF. CDR3 bases: TGTGCCAGCAGCTTAGCAGGCACAGCCAATCAGCCCCAGCATTTT.

The rearrangement links TRBV10-3 to TRBJ2-3; D is uncertain. V was shortened by 7 bases and J by 6 bases, with 11 bases between the two germline ends. From germline, CDR1 is ENHRY and CDR2 SYGVKD. The CDR3 totals 12 residues. The CDR3 sequence: CAIKSLEDTQYF. CDR3 DNA: TGTGCCATCAAAAGTCTGGAGGATACGCAGTATTTT.

The sample holds a few counts of this clone. This sequence joins TRBV12-3 or TRBV12-4 and TRBJ1-2; TRBD1 matches at 9 bases. J gave up 4 bases and V 3 bases, and 0 bases lay outside the gene matches. The CDR3 sequence is 13 residues long. The CDR3 reads CASSLDRGYGYTF. The CDR3 nucleotides are TGTGCCAGCAGTTTGGACAGGGGCTATGGCTACACCTTC.

The chain has TRBV5-1 and TRBJ2-5, with 9 bases identical to TRBD1. CDR1 is SGHRS, CDR2 YFSETQ, per germline. The CDR3 totals 15 residues. V dropped 4 bases and J dropped 5; count of bases not matched to a gene: 9. The CDR3 sequence: CASSLTGGGEETQYF. CDR3 coding DNA: TGCGCCAGCAGCCTTACAGGGGGCGGAGAGGAGACCCAGTACTTC.

The chain couples TRBV14 to TRBJ1-6, with unresolved D. V was shortened by 8 bases and J by 6 bases, with 14 bases between the two germline ends. Germline V gene data show CDR1 as SGHDN and CDR2 as FVKESK. The length of the CDR3 is 14 residues. The CDR3 region has the DNA TGTGCCAGCGGCGCCGATGGGCGTAATTCACCCCTCCACTTT. Translating gives CASGADGRNSPLHF. Full variable domain (missing parts from reference TRBV14 and TRBJ1-6): EAGVTQFPSHSVIEKGQTVTLRCDPISGHDNLYWYRRVMGKEIKFLLHFVKESKQDESGMPNNRFLAERTGGTYSTLKVQPAELEDSGVYFCASGADGRNSPLHFGNGTRLTVT.